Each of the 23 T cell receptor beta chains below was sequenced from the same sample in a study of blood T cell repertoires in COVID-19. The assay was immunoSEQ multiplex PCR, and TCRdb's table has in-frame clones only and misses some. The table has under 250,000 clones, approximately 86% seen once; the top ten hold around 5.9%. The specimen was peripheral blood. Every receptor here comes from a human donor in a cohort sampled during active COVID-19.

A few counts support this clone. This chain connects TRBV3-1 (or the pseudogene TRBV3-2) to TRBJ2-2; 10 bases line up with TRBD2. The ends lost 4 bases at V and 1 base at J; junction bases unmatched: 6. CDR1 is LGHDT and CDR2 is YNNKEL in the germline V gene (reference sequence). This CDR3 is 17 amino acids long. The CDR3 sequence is CASSPLIAGGNTGELFF. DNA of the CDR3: TGTGCCAGCAGCCCCCTAATAGCGGGGGGGAACACCGGGGAGCTGTTTTTT.

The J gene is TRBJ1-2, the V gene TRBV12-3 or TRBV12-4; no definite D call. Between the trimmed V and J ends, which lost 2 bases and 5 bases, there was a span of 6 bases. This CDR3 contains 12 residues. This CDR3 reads CASSLLQYGYTF. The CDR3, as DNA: TGTGCCAGCAGTTTACTACAGTATGGCTACACCTTC.

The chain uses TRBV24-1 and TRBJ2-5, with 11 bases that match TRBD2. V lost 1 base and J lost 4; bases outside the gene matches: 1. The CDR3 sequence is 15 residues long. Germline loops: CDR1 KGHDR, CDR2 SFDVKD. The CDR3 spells CATSDFGLAGETQYF. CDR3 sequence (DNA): TGTGCCACCAGTGATTTTGGACTAGCGGGAGAGACCCAGTACTTC.

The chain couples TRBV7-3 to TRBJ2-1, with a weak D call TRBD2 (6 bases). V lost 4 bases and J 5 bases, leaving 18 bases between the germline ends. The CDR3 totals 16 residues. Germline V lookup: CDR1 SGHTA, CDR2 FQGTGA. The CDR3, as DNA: TGTGCCAGCAGCTCCCAGCTCGGGAGAGAAAACAATGAGCAGTTCTTC. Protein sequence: CASSSQLGRENNEQFF.

The CDR3 DNA is TGTGCCAGCAGCGCCGGGAACAACTACGAGCAGTACTTC. Translation: CASSAGNNYEQYF. The V call is TRBV12-3 or TRBV12-4, the J call TRBJ2-7; D might be TRBD2 (5 bases). Trimming left V 6 bases short and J 3 bases short, with 12 bases between. This CDR3 is built from 13 residues.

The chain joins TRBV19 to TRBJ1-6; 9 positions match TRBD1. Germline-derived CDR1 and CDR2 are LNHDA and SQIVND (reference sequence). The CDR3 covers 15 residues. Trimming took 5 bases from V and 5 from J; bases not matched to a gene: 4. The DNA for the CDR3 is TGTGCCAGTAGTGAACAGGGGGCTAATAATTCACCCCTCCACTTT. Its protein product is CASSEQGANNSPLHF. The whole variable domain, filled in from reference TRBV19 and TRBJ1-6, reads DGGITQSPKYLFRKEGQNVTLSCEQNLNHDAMYWYRQDPGQGLRLIYYSQIVNDFQKGDIAEGYSVSREKKESFPLTVTSAQKNPTAFYLCASSEQGANNSPLHFGNGTRLTVT.

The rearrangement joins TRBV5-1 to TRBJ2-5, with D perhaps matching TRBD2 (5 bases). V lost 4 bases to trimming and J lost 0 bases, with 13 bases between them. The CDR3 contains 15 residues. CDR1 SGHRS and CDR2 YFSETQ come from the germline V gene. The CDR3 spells CASSPRVSDQETQYF. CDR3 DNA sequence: TGCGCCAGCAGCCCGAGGGTCTCGGACCAAGAGACCCAGTACTTC. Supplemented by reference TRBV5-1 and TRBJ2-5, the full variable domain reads KAGVTQTPRYLIKTRGQQVTLSCSPISGHRSVSWYQQTPGQGLQFLFEYFSETQRNKGNFPGRFSGRQFSNSRSEMNVSTLELGDSALYLCASSPRVSDQETQYFGPGTRLLVL.

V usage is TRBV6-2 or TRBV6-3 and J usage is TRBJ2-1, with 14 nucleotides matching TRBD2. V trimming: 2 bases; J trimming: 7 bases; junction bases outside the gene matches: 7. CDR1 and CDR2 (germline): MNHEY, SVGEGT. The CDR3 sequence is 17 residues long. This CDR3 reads CASSYRLAGGPINEQFF. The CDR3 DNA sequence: TGTGCCAGCAGTTACAGACTAGCGGGGGGGCCAATAAATGAGCAGTTCTTC.

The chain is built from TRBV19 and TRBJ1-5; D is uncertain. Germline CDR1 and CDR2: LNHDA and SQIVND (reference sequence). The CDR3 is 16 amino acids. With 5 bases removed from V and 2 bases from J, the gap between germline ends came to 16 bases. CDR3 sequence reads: CASSGFAGVGNQPQHF. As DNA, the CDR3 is TGTGCCAGTAGTGGATTTGCGGGCGTCGGCAATCAGCCCCAGCATTTT.

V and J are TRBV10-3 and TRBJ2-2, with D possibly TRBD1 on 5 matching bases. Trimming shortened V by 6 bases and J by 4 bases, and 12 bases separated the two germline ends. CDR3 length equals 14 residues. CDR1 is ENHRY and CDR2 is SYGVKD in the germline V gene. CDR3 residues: CAIRTRAGTGELFF. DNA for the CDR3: TGTGCCATCAGAACCAGGGCAGGCACCGGGGAGCTGTTTTTT.

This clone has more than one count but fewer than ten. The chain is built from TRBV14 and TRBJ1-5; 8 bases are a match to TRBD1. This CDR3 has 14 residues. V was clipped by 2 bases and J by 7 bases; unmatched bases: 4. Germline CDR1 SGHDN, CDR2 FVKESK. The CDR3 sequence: CASSQSGGGQPQHF. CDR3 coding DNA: TGTGCCAGCAGCCAATCAGGGGGCGGCCAGCCCCAGCATTTT.

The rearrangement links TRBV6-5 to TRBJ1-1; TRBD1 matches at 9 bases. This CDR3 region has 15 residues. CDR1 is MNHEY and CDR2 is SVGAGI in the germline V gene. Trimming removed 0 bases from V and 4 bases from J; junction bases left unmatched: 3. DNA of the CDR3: TGTGCCAGCAGTTACTCGGGACAGGGTTTCACTGAAGCTTTCTTT. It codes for CASSYSGQGFTEAFF.

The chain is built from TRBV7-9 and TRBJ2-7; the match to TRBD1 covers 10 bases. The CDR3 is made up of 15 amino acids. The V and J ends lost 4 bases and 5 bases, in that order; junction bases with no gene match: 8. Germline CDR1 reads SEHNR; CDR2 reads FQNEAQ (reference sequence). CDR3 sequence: CASSWPGQGTHEQYF. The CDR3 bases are TGTGCCAGCAGCTGGCCGGGACAGGGGACCCACGAGCAGTACTTC.

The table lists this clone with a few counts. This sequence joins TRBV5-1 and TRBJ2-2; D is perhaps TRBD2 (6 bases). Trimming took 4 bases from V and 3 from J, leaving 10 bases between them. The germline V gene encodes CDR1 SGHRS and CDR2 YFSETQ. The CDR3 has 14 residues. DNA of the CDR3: TGCGCCAGCAGCGGAGGGGATCACACCGGGGAGCTGTTTTTT. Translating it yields CASSGGDHTGELFF.

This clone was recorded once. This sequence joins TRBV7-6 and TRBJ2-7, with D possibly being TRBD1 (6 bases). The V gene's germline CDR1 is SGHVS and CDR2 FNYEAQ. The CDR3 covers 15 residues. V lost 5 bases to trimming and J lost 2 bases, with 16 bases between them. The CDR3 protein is CASSPRGSPAYEQYF. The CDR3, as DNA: TGTGCCAGCAGCCCCAGGGGCAGTCCGGCCTACGAGCAGTACTTC.

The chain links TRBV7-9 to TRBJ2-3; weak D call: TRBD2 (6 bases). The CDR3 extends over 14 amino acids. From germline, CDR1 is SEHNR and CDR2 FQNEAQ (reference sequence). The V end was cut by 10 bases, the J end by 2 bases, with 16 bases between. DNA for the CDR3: TGTGCCACCGGGCGGACTAAAAACACAGATACGCAGTATTTT. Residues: CATGRTKNTDTQYF.

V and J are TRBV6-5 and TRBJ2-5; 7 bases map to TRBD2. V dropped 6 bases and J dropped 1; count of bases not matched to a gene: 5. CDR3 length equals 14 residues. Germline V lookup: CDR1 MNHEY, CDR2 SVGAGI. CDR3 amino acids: CASRGGNSQETQYF. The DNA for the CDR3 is TGTGCCAGCAGGGGGGGGAATTCCCAAGAGACCCAGTACTTC.

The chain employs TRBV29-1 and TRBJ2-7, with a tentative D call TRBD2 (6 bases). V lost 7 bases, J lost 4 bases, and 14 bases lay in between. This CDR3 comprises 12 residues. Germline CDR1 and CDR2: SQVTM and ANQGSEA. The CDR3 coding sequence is TGCAGCGCTGAGGACGGGGGTTACGAGCAGTACTTC. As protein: CSAEDGGYEQYF.

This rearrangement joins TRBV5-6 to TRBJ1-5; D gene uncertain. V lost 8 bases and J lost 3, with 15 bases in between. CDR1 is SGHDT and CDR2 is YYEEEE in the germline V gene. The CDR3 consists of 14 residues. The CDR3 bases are TGTGCCAGTACTAGAAGGGCCAACAATCAGCCCCAGCATTTT. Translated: CASTRRANNQPQHF.

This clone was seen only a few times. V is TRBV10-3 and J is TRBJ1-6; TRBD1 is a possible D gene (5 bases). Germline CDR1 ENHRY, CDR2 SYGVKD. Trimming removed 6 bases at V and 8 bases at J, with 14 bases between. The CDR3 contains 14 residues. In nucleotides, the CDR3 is TGTGCCATCAGGGGGGGAGGGACCCATTCACCCCTCCACTTT. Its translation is CAIRGGGTHSPLHF.

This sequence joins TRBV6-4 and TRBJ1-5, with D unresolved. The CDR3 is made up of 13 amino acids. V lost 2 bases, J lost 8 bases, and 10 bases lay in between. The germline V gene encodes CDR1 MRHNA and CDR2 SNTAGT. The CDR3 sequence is CASSDMPSEPQHF. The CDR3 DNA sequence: TGTGCCAGCAGTGACATGCCCTCGGAGCCCCAGCATTTT.

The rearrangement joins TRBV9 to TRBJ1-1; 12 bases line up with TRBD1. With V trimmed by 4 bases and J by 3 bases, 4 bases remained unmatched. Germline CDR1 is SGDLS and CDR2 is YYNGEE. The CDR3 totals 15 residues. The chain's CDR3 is CASSRDRGLHTEAFF. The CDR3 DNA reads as TGTGCCAGCAGCCGGGACAGGGGGCTGCACACTGAAGCTTTCTTT. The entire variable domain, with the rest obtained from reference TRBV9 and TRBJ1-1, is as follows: DSGVTQTPKHLITATGQRVTLRCSPRSGDLSVYWYQQSLDQGLQFLIQYYNGEERAKGNILERFSAQQFPDLHSELNLSSLELGDSALYFCASSRDRGLHTEAFFGQGTRLTVV.

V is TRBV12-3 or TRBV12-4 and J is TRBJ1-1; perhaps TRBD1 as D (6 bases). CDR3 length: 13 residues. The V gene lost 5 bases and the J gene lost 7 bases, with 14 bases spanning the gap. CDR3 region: CASSQQGRVEAFF. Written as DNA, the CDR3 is TGTGCCAGCAGTCAACAGGGCCGTGTTGAAGCTTTCTTT.